This is a list of T cell receptor beta chains from one sample in a study of T cells after yellow fever vaccination. TCRdb fed the 5' RACE reads into MiXCR, producing one record per CDR3 protein. The sample contains more than 120,000 distinct CDR3 sequences, 7.7% of which appear only once. The specimen comprised CD4+ T cells sorted from PBMCs, sampled 5 days after the yellow fever booster vaccination. The receptors come from a man aged 25 to 40 who received the YFV17D yellow fever vaccine. CDR3s include the opening cysteine and the closing phenylalanine or tryptophan. The D gene is left open where the match is weak. A row's size may be missing; if present it is once, few, many or a size class.

>.|many|TRBV7-9|TRBJ2-7
CASSLSLGGQYF
TGTGCCAGCAGCTTATCCTTGGGAGGGCAGTACTTC
>.|many|TRBV5-1|TRBJ2-2
CASSLARDTGELFF
TGCGCCAGCAGCTTGGCGAGGGACACCGGGGAGCTGTTTTTT
>.|many|TRBV7-8|TRBJ2-7
CASSLDRVTYEQYF
TGTGCCAGCAGCTTAGACCGGGTTACCTACGAGCAGTACTTC
>TRBD1|many|TRBV3-1|TRBJ2-5
CASSLQGTETQYF
TGTGCCAGCAGCCTACAGGGGACAGAGACCCAGTACTTC
>.|many|TRBV7-2|TRBJ2-7
CASSLSQIAQQYF
TGTGCCAGCAGCTTATCCCAAATAGCTCAGCAGTACTTC
>.|.|TRBV25-1|TRBJ2-5
CASSEMRISGTQYF
TGTGCCAGCAGTGAGATGCGGATCTCGGGGACCCAGTACTTC
>TRBD1|many|TRBV7-8|TRBJ2-3
CASSFTGVPQDTQYF
TGTGCCAGCAGCTTCACAGGGGTCCCACAAGATACGCAGTATTTT
>.|few|TRBV11-2|TRBJ2-1
CASSPAGKSSYNEQFF
TGTGCCAGCAGCCCCGCGGGGAAGAGCTCCTACAATGAGCAGTTCTTC
>.|many|TRBV9|TRBJ2-3
CASSANAGQSTDTQYF
TGTGCCAGCAGCGCAAATGCGGGACAGAGCACAGATACGCAGTATTTT
>.|many|TRBV7-9|TRBJ2-2
CASSPTRTAAGELFF
TGTGCCAGCAGCCCCACGAGGACCGCAGCCGGGGAGCTGTTTTTT